The TCR beta chain under discussion was sequenced for a study of blood T cell repertoires in COVID-19. Study overall: The study drew acute and convalescent COVID-19 samples from the United States, Italy and Spain.

CDR1 and CDR2 (germline): LNHNV, YYDKDF (reference sequence). The CDR3 has 14 amino acids. V was trimmed by 1 base and J by 1 base, leaving 7 bases between them. In the authors' workflow: Estimates of nucleated cell counts were drawn from the amplification of reference gene primers. Generated by immunoSEQ multiplex PCR, the TCRdb table keeps only in-frame clones and is missing some. That table furnishes V, J and clone size, whereas the DNA furnished D and trimming. The sample records fewer than 150,000 clones, 80% to 85% being singletons. This sequence originates from a human donor in a cohort sampled during active COVID-19. V gene TRBV15 combines with J gene TRBJ1-1; the D is unclear. Sequencing input: peripheral blood. The CDR3: CATSRGHSNTEAFF. CDR3 sequence (DNA): TGTGCCACCAGCAGAGGACACTCGAACACTGAAGCTTTCTTT.